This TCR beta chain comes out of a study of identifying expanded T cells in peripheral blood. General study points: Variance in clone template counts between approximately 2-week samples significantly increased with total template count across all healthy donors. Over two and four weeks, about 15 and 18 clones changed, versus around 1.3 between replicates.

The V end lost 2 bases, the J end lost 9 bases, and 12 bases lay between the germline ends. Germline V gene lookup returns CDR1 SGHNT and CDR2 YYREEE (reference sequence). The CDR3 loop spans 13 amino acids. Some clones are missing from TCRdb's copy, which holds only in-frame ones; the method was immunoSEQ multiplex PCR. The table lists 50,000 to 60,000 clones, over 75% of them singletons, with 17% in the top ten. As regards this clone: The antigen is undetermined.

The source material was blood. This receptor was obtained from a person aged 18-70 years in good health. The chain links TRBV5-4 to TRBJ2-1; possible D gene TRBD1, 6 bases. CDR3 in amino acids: CASSFGGQSEQFF. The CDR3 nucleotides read TGTGCCAGCAGCTTTGGGGGCCAGAGTGAGCAGTTCTTC.